This T cell receptor beta chain came from a study of beta chain features in type 1 diabetes. Study overall: Age, gender, cell numbers and subset yield matched between patients and controls.

Purities over 98% were achieved in all sorted populations. Study observations and caveats: Moderate yet significant TCRB CDR3 shortening was seen in Type 1 diabetes patients in all four CD4+ subsets.

TCRB transcripts that were expressed got sequenced, as all of the isolated RNA had been reverse transcribed. Clones were sequenced by immunoSEQ multiplex PCR, and TCRdb holds only the in-frame ones, with some missing. This table has about 260,000 clones, just over 20% appearing once. The germline V gene has CDR1 SQVTM and CDR2 ANQGSEA. V lost 7 bases, J lost 0 bases, and 12 bases lay in between. The CDR3 covers 13 residues. This clone was detected only a few times. Its antigen is unknown. Other DNA variants within this sample encode the same CDR3. Sequencing input: naive CD4+ T cells from blood. This chain connects TRBV29-1 to TRBJ1-1, with D maybe TRBD1 (6 bases). The source is a woman aged 40-49 years with type 1 diabetes. The CDR3 coding sequence is TGCAGCGCCCGACAGGATATGAACACTGAAGCTTTCTTT. This sequence encodes CSARQDMNTEAFF.